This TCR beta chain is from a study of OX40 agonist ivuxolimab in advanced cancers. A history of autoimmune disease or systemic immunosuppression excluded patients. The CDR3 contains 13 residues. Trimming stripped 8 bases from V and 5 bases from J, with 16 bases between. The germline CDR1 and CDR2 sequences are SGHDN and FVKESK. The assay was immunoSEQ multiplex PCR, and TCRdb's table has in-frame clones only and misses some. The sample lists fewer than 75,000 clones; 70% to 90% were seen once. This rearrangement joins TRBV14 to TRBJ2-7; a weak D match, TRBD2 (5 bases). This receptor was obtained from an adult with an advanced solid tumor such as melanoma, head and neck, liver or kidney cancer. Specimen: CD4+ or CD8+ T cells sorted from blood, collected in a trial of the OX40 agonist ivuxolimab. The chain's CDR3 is CASPQQMGDEQYF. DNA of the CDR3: TGTGCCAGCCCTCAGCAGATGGGAGACGAGCAGTACTTC.